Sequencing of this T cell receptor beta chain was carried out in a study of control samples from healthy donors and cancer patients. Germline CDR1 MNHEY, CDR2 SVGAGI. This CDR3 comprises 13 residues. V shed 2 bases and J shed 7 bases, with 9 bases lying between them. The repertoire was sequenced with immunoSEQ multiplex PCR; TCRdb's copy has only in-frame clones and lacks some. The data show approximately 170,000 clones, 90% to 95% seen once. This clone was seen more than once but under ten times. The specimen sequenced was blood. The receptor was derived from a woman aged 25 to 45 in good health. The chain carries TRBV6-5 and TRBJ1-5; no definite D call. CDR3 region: CASSYQGGQPQHF. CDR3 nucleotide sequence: TGTGCCAGCAGTTACCAAGGCGGCCAGCCCCAGCATTTT.